The clone carrying this TCR beta chain came up many times. Its antigen is not known. TCRdb processed the RT-PCR reads anew with MiXCR; each CDR3 protein has one entry. The table has 860,000 or so distinct CDR3 sequences, around 20% seen once; the top ten hold around 9.6%. V lost 10 bases, J lost 3 bases, and 13 bases lay in between. The CDR3 length is 13 residues. This sample is part of a study of response to subunit inactivated influenza vaccine. Whole-study results and caveats: T cells newly recruited by each seasonal influenza vaccination are few, the authors suggested.

Sequenced material: PBMCs from blood, taken around 5 days after vaccination. This clonotype was obtained from a man aged 50 to 59 who received an inactivated influenza vaccine. The rearrangement uses TRBV12-3 or TRBV12-4 and TRBJ2-1, with D possibly being TRBD2 (6 bases). The CDR3 DNA reads TGTGCCACCGGGGGTACCATCTACAATGAGCAGTTCTTC. This codes for CATGGTIYNEQFF.